This is a list of T cell receptor beta chains from one sample in a study of T cells in Graves' hyperthyroidism and ophthalmopathy. TCRdb processed the multiplex PCR reads anew with MiXCR; each CDR3 protein has one entry. This table has 600,000 to 800,000 distinct CDR3 sequences, about 35% appearing once. What was sequenced was blood. The receptors here all came from a woman aged 40 to 50 with Graves' hyperthyroidism. Each CDR3 is given with its conserved first and last residue. Fields, in order: D gene, J gene, V gene, clone size, CDR3 DNA, CDR3 protein. The D gene is left open where the match is weak. Some rows mark clone size as missing; the rest say once, few, many or name a class of expanded clone.

D gene: TRBD1
J gene: TRBJ1-3
V gene: TRBV2
clone size: NA
CDR3 DNA: TGTGCCAGCAGTCCAGGGGGCCCGGGTCACAAAGGAAACACCATATATTTT
CDR3 protein: CASSPGGPGHKGNTIYF

D gene: TRBD1
J gene: TRBJ1-2
V gene: TRBV7-6
clone size: NA
CDR3 DNA: TGTGCCAGCAGCTTAGGCGACGGGACAGTGGCTCGGGGCTACACCTTC
CDR3 protein: CASSLGDGTVARGYTF

D gene: TRBD2
J gene: TRBJ2-3
V gene: TRBV7-6
clone size: few
CDR3 DNA: TGTGCCAGCAGCTCGTGGCTAGCGGGAGGTACGCAGTATTTT
CDR3 protein: CASSSWLAGGTQYF

D gene: TRBD1
J gene: TRBJ2-7
V gene: TRBV4-3
clone size: NA
CDR3 DNA: TGCGCCAGCAGCCACGGGGACAGGTCCCACTACGAGCAGTACTTC
CDR3 protein: CASSHGDRSHYEQYF

D gene: NA
J gene: TRBJ1-1
V gene: TRBV11-2
clone size: NA
CDR3 DNA: TGTGCCAGCAGCTTAGGGAGGAGGGGCTTTACTGAAGCTTTCTTT
CDR3 protein: CASSLGRRGFTEAFF

D gene: NA
J gene: TRBJ2-6
V gene: TRBV12-3/TRBV12-4
clone size: NA
CDR3 DNA: TGTGCCAGCAGTTTCCAGGACCTCCGGGCCAACGTCCTGACTTTC
CDR3 protein: CASSFQDLRANVLTF

D gene: NA
J gene: TRBJ1-1
V gene: TRBV29-1
clone size: NA
CDR3 DNA: TGCAGCGTTGTTAGTAGGACCGCCAACACTGAAGCTTCCTTT
CDR3 protein: CSVVSRTANTEASF

D gene: NA
J gene: TRBJ1-1
V gene: TRBV9
clone size: many
CDR3 DNA: TGTGCCAGCAGCGTAGGTGGGCTGGAGACTGAAGCTTTCTTT
CDR3 protein: CASSVGGLETEAFF

D gene: NA
J gene: TRBJ2-5
V gene: TRBV18
clone size: NA
CDR3 DNA: TGTGCCAGCTCACCATCGACAGGACCCCAAGAGACCCAGTACTTC
CDR3 protein: CASSPSTGPQETQYF

D gene: TRBD1
J gene: TRBJ1-4
V gene: TRBV12-3/TRBV12-4
clone size: few
CDR3 DNA: TGTGCCAGCAGTAACGCCGAGGGGGCTGACGAAAAACTGTTTTTT
CDR3 protein: CASSNAEGADEKLFF